Listed below are T cell receptor beta chains from one sample, sequenced in a study of blood T cell repertoires in COVID-19. Generated by immunoSEQ multiplex PCR, the TCRdb table keeps only in-frame clones and is missing some. Among hundreds of thousands of clones listed, about 90% were seen once. Sequencing input: peripheral blood. Source of these receptors: a young woman with COVID-19, enrolled during active disease. The CDR3 runs from the conserved cysteine through the conserved F or W. Each record gives: V gene, clone size, D gene, J gene, CDR3 length, CDR3 protein, CDR3 DNA. The D gene is left open where the match is weak. Expanded clones are given a class, and other clones once, few, many or no size at all.

V gene: TRBV19
clone size: -
D gene: TRBD1
J gene: TRBJ1-1
CDR3 length: 14
CDR3 protein: CASTRDRRNTEAFF
CDR3 DNA: TGTGCCAGTACCCGGGACAGGAGGAACACTGAAGCTTTCTTT

V gene: TRBV14
clone size: few
D gene: -
J gene: TRBJ1-4
CDR3 length: 15
CDR3 protein: CASSHKQGLNEKLFF
CDR3 DNA: TGTGCCAGCAGCCACAAGCAGGGACTCAATGAAAAACTGTTTTTT

V gene: TRBV7-9
clone size: -
D gene: TRBD1
J gene: TRBJ2-3
CDR3 length: 14
CDR3 protein: CASSATGGADTQYF
CDR3 DNA: TGTGCCAGCAGCGCGACAGGGGGCGCAGATACGCAGTATTTT

V gene: TRBV7-2
clone size: -
D gene: -
J gene: TRBJ1-3
CDR3 length: 14
CDR3 protein: CASSLQGNGNTIYF
CDR3 DNA: TGTGCCAGCAGCTTACAGGGTAACGGAAACACCATATATTTT

V gene: TRBV3-1/TRBV3-2
clone size: -
D gene: -
J gene: TRBJ2-7
CDR3 length: 15
CDR3 protein: CASSQDPQGTYEQYF
CDR3 DNA: TGTGCCAGCAGCCAAGATCCCCAGGGGACGTACGAGCAGTACTTC

V gene: TRBV5-4
clone size: -
D gene: TRBD1
J gene: TRBJ1-2
CDR3 length: 15
CDR3 protein: CASSKGQGADYGYTF
CDR3 DNA: TGTGCCAGCAGTAAGGGACAGGGGGCTGACTATGGCTACACCTTC

V gene: TRBV6-1
clone size: -
D gene: -
J gene: TRBJ1-5
CDR3 length: 18
CDR3 protein: CASSAHVGEWSRGQPQHF
CDR3 DNA: TGTGCCAGCAGTGCCCACGTTGGAGAATGGTCACGGGGTCAGCCCCAGCATTTT

V gene: TRBV18
clone size: -
D gene: -
J gene: TRBJ1-1
CDR3 length: 14
CDR3 protein: CASSPYAGNTEAFF
CDR3 DNA: TGTGCCAGCTCACCGTACGCAGGGAACACTGAAGCTTTCTTT

V gene: TRBV7-3
clone size: -
D gene: -
J gene: TRBJ1-6
CDR3 length: 12
CDR3 protein: CASSSGNSPLHF
CDR3 DNA: TGTGCCAGCAGCTCAGGGAATTCACCCCTCCACTTT

V gene: TRBV6-5
clone size: -
D gene: -
J gene: TRBJ1-3
CDR3 length: 13
CDR3 protein: CASSLSVGNTIYF
CDR3 DNA: TGTGCCAGCAGCCTCTCGGTGGGAAACACCATATATTTT

V gene: TRBV3-1/TRBV3-2
clone size: -
D gene: TRBD1
J gene: TRBJ1-1
CDR3 length: 14
CDR3 protein: CASSQRGRVTEAFF
CDR3 DNA: TGTGCCAGCAGCCAAAGGGGGCGCGTCACTGAAGCTTTCTTT

V gene: TRBV18
clone size: -
D gene: -
J gene: TRBJ2-7
CDR3 length: 15
CDR3 protein: CASSPGAVTSYEQYF
CDR3 DNA: TGTGCCAGCTCACCAGGGGCAGTGACATCCTACGAGCAGTACTTC

V gene: TRBV6-5
clone size: -
D gene: -
J gene: TRBJ2-2
CDR3 length: 13
CDR3 protein: CATRGLSTGELFF
CDR3 DNA: TGTGCCACGCGGGGGCTTAGCACCGGGGAGCTGTTTTTT

V gene: TRBV2
clone size: -
D gene: -
J gene: TRBJ1-4
CDR3 length: 14
CDR3 protein: CASSESTTNEKLFF
CDR3 DNA: TGTGCCAGCAGTGAATCCACAACTAATGAAAAACTGTTTTTT

V gene: TRBV6-1
clone size: -
D gene: -
J gene: TRBJ1-1
CDR3 length: 16
CDR3 protein: CASSEGHRKPNTEAFF
CDR3 DNA: TGTGCCAGCAGTGAAGGGCACAGGAAACCGAACACTGAAGCTTTCTTT

V gene: TRBV2
clone size: once
D gene: TRBD2
J gene: TRBJ2-1
CDR3 length: 13
CDR3 protein: CASAGGGAVEQFF
CDR3 DNA: TGTGCCAGCGCAGGCGGGGGGGCCGTTGAGCAGTTCTTC

V gene: TRBV9
clone size: -
D gene: TRBD1
J gene: TRBJ1-1
CDR3 length: 14
CDR3 protein: CASSSGQGNTEAFF
CDR3 DNA: TGTGCCAGCAGCTCCGGACAGGGGAACACTGAAGCTTTCTTT

V gene: TRBV18
clone size: -
D gene: -
J gene: TRBJ1-2
CDR3 length: 12
CDR3 protein: CASSSGVVGYTF
CDR3 DNA: TGTGCCAGCTCGAGCGGGGTTGTCGGCTACACCTTC

V gene: TRBV12-5
clone size: -
D gene: TRBD1
J gene: TRBJ1-1
CDR3 length: 16
CDR3 protein: CASGFRTGVVNTEAFF
CDR3 DNA: TGTGCTAGTGGTTTCAGGACAGGGGTCGTTAACACTGAAGCTTTCTTT

V gene: TRBV29-1
clone size: few
D gene: -
J gene: TRBJ1-3
CDR3 length: 14
CDR3 protein: CSVASGSSGNTIYF
CDR3 DNA: TGCAGCGTTGCAAGCGGGAGCTCTGGAAACACCATATATTTT

V gene: TRBV7-8
clone size: -
D gene: TRBD1
J gene: TRBJ1-1
CDR3 length: 18
CDR3 protein: CASSLWRDRGGMNTEAFF
CDR3 DNA: TGTGCCAGCAGCTTATGGCGGGACAGGGGAGGGATGAACACTGAAGCTTTCTTT

V gene: TRBV27
clone size: once
D gene: TRBD1
J gene: TRBJ1-1
CDR3 length: 13
CDR3 protein: CASSSRGLTEAFF
CDR3 DNA: TGTGCCAGCAGTTCCAGGGGGCTCACTGAAGCTTTCTTT

V gene: TRBV27
clone size: once
D gene: TRBD1
J gene: TRBJ2-1
CDR3 length: 14
CDR3 protein: CASSPGQGNNEQFF
CDR3 DNA: TGTGCCAGCAGTCCGGGACAGGGAAACAATGAGCAGTTCTTC

V gene: TRBV6-2/TRBV6-3
clone size: -
D gene: TRBD2
J gene: TRBJ2-7
CDR3 length: 12
CDR3 protein: CASSYWGGEQYF
CDR3 DNA: TGTGCCAGCAGTTACTGGGGGGGCGAGCAGTACTTC

V gene: TRBV4-3
clone size: -
D gene: -
J gene: TRBJ2-6
CDR3 length: 16
CDR3 protein: CASSQDIGSGANVLTF
CDR3 DNA: TGCGCCAGCAGCCAAGATATCGGTTCTGGGGCCAACGTCCTGACTTTC

V gene: TRBV19
clone size: -
D gene: -
J gene: TRBJ1-6
CDR3 length: 13
CDR3 protein: CASSTGGGTPLHF
CDR3 DNA: TGTGCCAGTAGCACAGGTGGGGGGACACCCCTCCACTTT

V gene: TRBV10-1
clone size: -
D gene: -
J gene: TRBJ1-1
CDR3 length: 15
CDR3 protein: CASSESRGMNTEAFF
CDR3 DNA: TGCGCCAGCAGTGAGTCAAGGGGGATGAACACTGAAGCTTTCTTT

V gene: TRBV21-1
clone size: -
D gene: -
J gene: TRBJ2-2
CDR3 length: 21
CDR3 protein: CASIPQQRGRGVGVFPGELFF
CDR3 DNA: TGTGCCAGCATCCCCCAGCAAAGAGGGAGAGGAGTTGGGGTTTTCCCCGGGGAGCTGTTTTTT

V gene: TRBV5-1
clone size: once
D gene: -
J gene: TRBJ1-1
CDR3 length: 13
CDR3 protein: CASSLSVGTEAFF
CDR3 DNA: TGCGCCAGCAGCTTGAGCGTGGGCACTGAAGCTTTCTTT

V gene: TRBV19
clone size: -
D gene: TRBD1
J gene: TRBJ1-2
CDR3 length: 15
CDR3 protein: CASSGQETGGEGYTF
CDR3 DNA: TGTGCCAGTAGTGGTCAGGAGACAGGGGGCGAAGGCTACACCTTC

V gene: TRBV6-6
clone size: -
D gene: TRBD2
J gene: TRBJ2-4
CDR3 length: 19
CDR3 protein: CASSPTPPVAGGVRNIQYF
CDR3 DNA: TGTGCCAGCAGTCCCACACCCCCCGTAGCGGGGGGGGTTAGGAACATTCAGTACTTC

V gene: TRBV7-9
clone size: -
D gene: -
J gene: TRBJ2-5
CDR3 length: 15
CDR3 protein: CASSQQAPSGETQYF
CDR3 DNA: TGTGCCAGCAGCCAACAGGCCCCTTCGGGCGAGACCCAGTACTTC

V gene: TRBV3-1/TRBV3-2
clone size: -
D gene: TRBD2
J gene: TRBJ2-5
CDR3 length: 15
CDR3 protein: CASSQGGTSLETQYF
CDR3 DNA: TGTGCCAGCAGCCAAGGAGGGACTAGCTTAGAGACCCAGTACTTC

V gene: TRBV6-5
clone size: -
D gene: TRBD1
J gene: TRBJ2-3
CDR3 length: 15
CDR3 protein: CASRRTGTHTDTQYF
CDR3 DNA: TGTGCCAGCAGACGGACAGGGACACACACAGATACGCAGTATTTT

V gene: TRBV7-2
clone size: -
D gene: -
J gene: TRBJ1-2
CDR3 length: 15
CDR3 protein: CAIREGSSDFHGYTF
CDR3 DNA: TGTGCCATCAGGGAGGGGTCCTCAGATTTTCATGGCTACACCTTC

V gene: TRBV20-1
clone size: -
D gene: TRBD2
J gene: TRBJ2-1
CDR3 length: 15
CDR3 protein: CSASGGLAGLNEQFF
CDR3 DNA: TGCAGTGCTAGTGGGGGACTAGCGGGTCTCAATGAGCAGTTCTTC

V gene: TRBV2
clone size: -
D gene: TRBD1
J gene: TRBJ1-5
CDR3 length: 16
CDR3 protein: CASSVGLGQARQPQHF
CDR3 DNA: TGTGCCAGCAGTGTGGGGCTAGGACAGGCGAGGCAGCCCCAGCATTTT

V gene: TRBV16
clone size: -
D gene: TRBD1
J gene: TRBJ1-1
CDR3 length: 14
CDR3 protein: CASSQSTGVTEAFF
CDR3 DNA: TGTGCCAGCAGCCAATCGACAGGGGTCACTGAAGCTTTCTTT

V gene: TRBV24-1
clone size: few
D gene: TRBD1
J gene: TRBJ1-5
CDR3 length: 15
CDR3 protein: CATRGDRGKNQPQHF
CDR3 DNA: TGTGCCACCAGGGGGGACAGGGGGAAGAATCAGCCCCAGCATTTT

V gene: TRBV27
clone size: -
D gene: -
J gene: TRBJ2-1
CDR3 length: 13
CDR3 protein: CASSFGGYNEQFF
CDR3 DNA: TGTGCCAGCAGTTTCGGGGGATACAATGAGCAGTTCTTC

V gene: TRBV11-3
clone size: -
D gene: -
J gene: TRBJ2-5
CDR3 length: 15
CDR3 protein: CASSLAAGRQETQYF
CDR3 DNA: TGTGCCAGCAGCTTAGCGGCAGGGAGGCAAGAGACCCAGTACTTC

V gene: TRBV28
clone size: once
D gene: TRBD2
J gene: TRBJ2-4
CDR3 length: 19
CDR3 protein: CASSPLGTSGGIAKNIQYF
CDR3 DNA: TGTGCCAGCAGTCCATTGGGGACTAGCGGGGGAATAGCCAAAAACATTCAGTACTTC

V gene: TRBV6-5
clone size: -
D gene: -
J gene: TRBJ1-1
CDR3 length: 13
CDR3 protein: CASRPTGLTEAFF
CDR3 DNA: TGTGCCAGCAGGCCTACAGGGCTCACTGAAGCTTTCTTT

V gene: TRBV29-1
clone size: -
D gene: -
J gene: TRBJ1-4
CDR3 length: 13
CDR3 protein: CSVVETAGKKLFF
CDR3 DNA: TGCAGCGTTGTTGAGACAGCGGGGAAAAAACTGTTTTTT

V gene: TRBV5-1
clone size: -
D gene: -
J gene: TRBJ1-1
CDR3 length: 15
CDR3 protein: CASSFVSGFETEAFF
CDR3 DNA: TGCGCCAGCAGCTTCGTCTCGGGATTCGAGACTGAAGCTTTCTTT

V gene: TRBV29-1
clone size: -
D gene: -
J gene: TRBJ2-7
CDR3 length: 15
CDR3 protein: CSVDGGRDSAYEQYF
CDR3 DNA: TGCAGCGTTGATGGGGGGCGGGACAGTGCCTACGAGCAGTACTTC

V gene: TRBV19
clone size: -
D gene: -
J gene: TRBJ1-5
CDR3 length: 15
CDR3 protein: CASSPRFSGNQPQHF
CDR3 DNA: TGTGCCAGTTCCCCCAGGTTTTCTGGCAATCAGCCCCAGCATTTT

V gene: TRBV5-1
clone size: -
D gene: TRBD1
J gene: TRBJ1-3
CDR3 length: 20
CDR3 protein: CASSLTSSTTGDHSGNTIYF
CDR3 DNA: TGCGCCAGCAGCTTGACGTCCTCCACAACAGGGGACCACTCTGGAAACACCATATATTTT

V gene: TRBV28
clone size: -
D gene: -
J gene: TRBJ2-3
CDR3 length: 15
CDR3 protein: CASSSPGSSTDTQYF
CDR3 DNA: TGTGCCAGCAGTTCTCCGGGATCCAGCACAGATACGCAGTATTTT

V gene: TRBV5-1
clone size: -
D gene: TRBD1
J gene: TRBJ1-2
CDR3 length: 17
CDR3 protein: CASSLGDRELRDYGYTF
CDR3 DNA: TGCGCCAGCAGCTTGGGGGACAGAGAATTAAGGGACTATGGCTACACCTTC

V gene: TRBV5-1
clone size: -
D gene: -
J gene: TRBJ2-3
CDR3 length: 12
CDR3 protein: CASSLTRDTQYF
CDR3 DNA: TGCGCCAGCAGCCTAACCAGGGATACGCAGTATTTT

V gene: TRBV7-2
clone size: -
D gene: TRBD1
J gene: TRBJ1-2
CDR3 length: 15
CDR3 protein: CASTLRQGPNYGYTF
CDR3 DNA: TGTGCCAGCACGCTCAGACAGGGACCAAACTATGGCTACACCTTC

V gene: TRBV7-9
clone size: once
D gene: -
J gene: TRBJ2-3
CDR3 length: 13
CDR3 protein: CASSFGTTDTQYF
CDR3 DNA: TGTGCCAGCAGCTTTGGGACAACAGATACGCAGTATTTT

V gene: TRBV11-1
clone size: -
D gene: TRBD2
J gene: TRBJ2-3
CDR3 length: 15
CDR3 protein: CASRPLAGVTDTQYF
CDR3 DNA: TGTGCCAGCAGACCACTAGCGGGGGTAACAGATACGCAGTATTTT

V gene: TRBV9
clone size: -
D gene: -
J gene: TRBJ1-1
CDR3 length: 13
CDR3 protein: CASSVAHRTEAFF
CDR3 DNA: TGTGCCAGCAGCGTAGCTCACCGGACAGAAGCTTTCTTT

V gene: TRBV28
clone size: -
D gene: -
J gene: TRBJ2-1
CDR3 length: 16
CDR3 protein: CASSFLGGAWGNEQFF
CDR3 DNA: TGTGCCAGCAGTTTCTTGGGGGGGGCATGGGGCAATGAGCAGTTCTTC

V gene: TRBV12-3/TRBV12-4
clone size: -
D gene: -
J gene: TRBJ1-1
CDR3 length: 12
CDR3 protein: CASSFRDTEAFF
CDR3 DNA: TGTGCCAGCAGTTTCAGGGACACTGAAGCTTTCTTT

V gene: TRBV7-7
clone size: -
D gene: -
J gene: TRBJ2-3
CDR3 length: 15
CDR3 protein: CASSLGGRGTDTQYF
CDR3 DNA: TGTGCTAGCAGCTTAGGGGGGCGGGGCACAGATACGCAGTATTTT

V gene: TRBV2
clone size: -
D gene: -
J gene: TRBJ1-6
CDR3 length: 19
CDR3 protein: CASSERGLRTSSYNSPLHF
CDR3 DNA: TGTGCCAGCAGTGAGAGGGGGTTACGAACGAGCTCCTATAATTCACCCCTCCACTTT